This T cell receptor (beta chain) is drawn from a study of cytomegalovirus exposure and HLA in healthy donors. This CDR3 contains 15 residues. V lost 7 bases and J 8 bases, leaving 23 bases between the germline ends. Germline values: CDR1 MGHRA, CDR2 YSYEKL. Produced via immunoSEQ multiplex PCR; TCRdb's table is partial and in-frame only. The repertoire consists of some 150,000 clones, with 85% to 90% occurring once and the leading ten covering about 1.9%. Notes on the study in general: As confirmed in vitro, three CMV-associated chains were specific for CMV antigens. Subsequent analysis revealed that first-cohort TCR clusters tended to co-occur in the 120 validation repertoires. Rarity held for most TCR sequences, but there were some public TCRs that occurred in many donors.

Details on this clone: Its antigen is undetermined.

A roughly 120-subject validation cohort, separate from the 666-subject first cohort, supplied the donors. The chain is built from TRBV4-1 and TRBJ1-2, with a possible D match to TRBD1 (5 bases). The source is a human donor in good health. The sequenced material came from PBMCs. The CDR3 reads CASTTPGQGLGGYTF. The CDR3 DNA reads TGCGCCAGCACCACCCCCGGGCAGGGCCTGGGGGGCTACACCTTC.